This T cell receptor (beta chain) appears in the sequencing data of a study of cytomegalovirus exposure and HLA in healthy donors. Germline-derived CDR1 and CDR2 are SGHRS and YFSETQ. The CDR3 covers 15 residues. Trimming at V came to 4 bases and at J to 2 bases, leaving 8 bases not matched to a gene. About this clone itself: Its antigen is currently unknown.

Researchers ran the PCR with 60 Vbeta and 13 Jbeta primers. Authors' methods: It was a later analysis that counted some 80 million unique TCR beta chains, of which roughly 11 million were shared. Sequencing was performed with immunoSEQ multiplex PCR; in TCRdb, only in-frame clones are kept and a portion is missing. For V, J and clone size, that table is used; D and trimming come from the DNA. Here the sample spans 50,000 to 60,000 clones, approximately 73% being singletons. Study findings and constraints: The study listed 150 to 200 cytomegalovirus-associated TCR beta chains. A later analysis linked a missense variant in DCLRE1C to the trimming of TCR beta V and J genes.

Sequenced sample: PBMCs. The gene calls are TRBV5-1 and TRBJ2-5, with 7 bases identical to TRBD1. The sequence came from a young man in good health and CMV-seronegative. The CDR3 DNA reads as TGCGCCAGCAGCCCCCGGGACAGCTTACAAGAGACCCAGTACTTC. Translated, it gives CASSPRDSLQETQYF.